This record looks at one T cell receptor beta chain sequence and its context. The antigen is undetermined. These data belong to a study of PD-1 blockade in classical Hodgkin lymphoma. Study observations and caveats: Lower baseline TCR diversity marked trial partial responders and progressors.

Trimming took 5 bases from V and 0 from J, leaving 10 bases between them. CDR1 and CDR2 from the germline V gene are SGHDT and YYEEEE. The CDR3 has 14 amino acids. Documented time point: cycle 4 day 1 (C4D1), after less than seven weeks of nivolumab. Relapse was seen in all patients after autologous stem cell transplantation, and brentuximab vedotin exposure was variable. The data were produced by immunoSEQ multiplex PCR, yet TCRdb's version contains in-frame clones alone and is incomplete. The table records 90,000 to 140,000 clones, approximately 90% of them present only once. The sample in question was peripheral blood mononuclear cells (PBMCs), obtained before the fourth cycle of nivolumab. V usage is TRBV5-6 and J usage is TRBJ2-3; D possibly corresponds to TRBD2 (6 bases). This TCR derives from a human donor with classical Hodgkin lymphoma. The chain's CDR3 is CASSLSGSTDTQYF. The CDR3 region has the DNA TGTGCCAGCAGTCTTAGCGGAAGCACAGATACGCAGTATTTT.